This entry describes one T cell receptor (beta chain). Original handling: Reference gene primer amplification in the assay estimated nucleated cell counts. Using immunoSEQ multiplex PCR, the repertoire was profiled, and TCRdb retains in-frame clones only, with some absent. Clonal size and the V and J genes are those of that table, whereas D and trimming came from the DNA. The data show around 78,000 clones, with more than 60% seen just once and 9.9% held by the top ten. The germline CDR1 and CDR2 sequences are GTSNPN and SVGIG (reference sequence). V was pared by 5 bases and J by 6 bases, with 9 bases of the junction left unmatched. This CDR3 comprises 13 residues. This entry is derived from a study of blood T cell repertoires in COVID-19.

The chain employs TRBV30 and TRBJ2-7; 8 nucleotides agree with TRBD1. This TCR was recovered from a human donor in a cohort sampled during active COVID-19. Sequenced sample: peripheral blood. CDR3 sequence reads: CAWALGQGTEQYF. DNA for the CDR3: TGTGCCTGGGCCCTAGGACAGGGAACCGAGCAGTACTTC.